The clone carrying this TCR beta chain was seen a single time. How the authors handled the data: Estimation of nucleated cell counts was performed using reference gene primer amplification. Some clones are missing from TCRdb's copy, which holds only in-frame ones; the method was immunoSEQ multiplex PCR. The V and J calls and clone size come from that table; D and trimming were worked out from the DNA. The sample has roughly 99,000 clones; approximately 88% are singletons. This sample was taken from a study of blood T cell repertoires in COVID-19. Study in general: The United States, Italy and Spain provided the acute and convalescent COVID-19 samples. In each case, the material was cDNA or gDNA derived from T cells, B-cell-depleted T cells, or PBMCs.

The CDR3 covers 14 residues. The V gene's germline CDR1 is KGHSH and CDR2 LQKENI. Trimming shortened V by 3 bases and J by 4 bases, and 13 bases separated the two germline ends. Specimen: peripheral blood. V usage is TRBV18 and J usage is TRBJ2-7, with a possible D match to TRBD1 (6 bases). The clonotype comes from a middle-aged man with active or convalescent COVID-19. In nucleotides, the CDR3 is TGTGCCAGCTCACCGAACAGGGAAGGGTACGAGCAGTACTTC. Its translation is CASSPNREGYEQYF.